A single sample is the source of the 31 T cell receptor beta chains below, sequenced in a study of T cells after yellow fever vaccination. Each CDR3 protein gets one entry after TCRdb re-called the 5' RACE reads with MiXCR. The sample shows about 310,000 distinct CDR3 sequences, roughly 3.5% of them seen only once. Material: PBMCs, obtained on the day of the yellow fever booster vaccination. These receptors were obtained from a man younger than 35 who received the YFV17D yellow fever vaccine.

This clonotype occurred many times. As DNA, the CDR3 is TGTGCCAGCAGCGTAGAAGGGAAGAACACTGAAGCTTTCTTT. It is translated as CASSVEGKNTEAFF. The V call is TRBV9, the J call TRBJ1-1; D gene uncertain. With 0 bases removed from V and 1 base from J, the gap between germline ends came to 7 bases. Germline V gene data show CDR1 as SGDLS and CDR2 as YYNGEE. CDR3 length: 14 residues.

A word on this clonotype: The junction shows a germline mismatch at one end, possibly a read error. This chain joins TRBV5-1 and TRBJ2-3; possibly TRBD2 for D (7 bases). Per germline, CDR1 SGHRS and CDR2 YFSETQ. The CDR3 is 16 amino acids. Here the CDR3 DNA reads TGCGCCAGCAGCCAGCTACGGGGCGGGGGCACAGTTACGCAGTATTTT. Protein product: CASSQLRGGGTVTQYF.

There are many counts of this clonotype. The V and J genes are TRBV7-2 and TRBJ2-5; D is undetermined. Germline V gene sequence: CDR1 SGHTA, CDR2 FQGNSA. V dropped 0 bases and J dropped 6 bases, with 5 bases sitting between them. This CDR3 has 12 amino acids. DNA for the CDR3: TGTGCCAGCAGCTTAGCGGTTCAGACCCAGTACTTC. Its protein product is CASSLAVQTQYF.

The CDR3 DNA follows: TGTGCCAGCTCACCACGGGGGGACTCTTTAAGGGGTGAAGCTTTCTTT. It translates to CASSPRGDSLRGEAFF. This rearrangement joins TRBV18 to TRBJ1-1, with a possible D match to TRBD1 (5 bases). The V end was cut by 1 base, the J end by 7 bases, with 19 bases between. This CDR3 comprises 16 residues. Germline assignment: CDR1 KGHSH and CDR2 LQKENI. Full variable domain (remainder filled in from reference TRBV18 and TRBJ1-1): NAGVMQNPRHLVRRRGQEARLRCSPMKGHSHVYWYRQLPEEGLKFMVYLQKENIIDESGMPKERFSAEFPKEGPSILRIQQVVRGDSAAYFCASSPRGDSLRGEAFFGQGTRLTVV.

There are a few counts of this clonotype. The chain uses TRBV27 and TRBJ2-1; 8 positions agree with TRBD2. With 5 bases clipped from V and 7 bases from J, the junction kept 4 bases outside the gene matches. Germline V CDR1 and CDR2: MNHEY, SMNVEV (reference sequence). The CDR3 contains 13 residues. CDR3 nucleotide sequence: TGTGCCAGCAGTCCGCGGGGGGAAAATGAGCAGTTCTTC. Its protein is CASSPRGENEQFF.

At least ten counts were recorded for this clonotype. The chain is built from TRBV6-6 and TRBJ1-6; TRBD1 matches 7 bases. The trim removed 6 bases at V and 7 bases at J, leaving 15 bases unmatched. This CDR3 has 17 residues. The germline V gene has CDR1 MNHNY and CDR2 SVGAGI (reference sequence). CDR3 amino acids: CASSPSVRRGLNSPLHF. The DNA of the CDR3 is TGTGCCAGCAGCCCATCGGTAAGGAGGGGGCTAAATTCACCCCTCCACTTT.

This clonotype was counted between two and nine times. V gene TRBV12-3 or TRBV12-4 combines with J gene TRBJ2-1, with 7 bases matching TRBD1. The CDR3 has 16 residues. Trimming removed 3 bases from V and 2 bases from J; junction bases left unmatched: 7. This CDR3 reads CASSLTGSPTYNEQFF. DNA for the CDR3: TGTGCCAGCAGTTTGACAGGGAGCCCTACCTACAATGAGCAGTTCTTC.

Ten or more counts support this clonotype. The V gene is TRBV10-3, the J gene TRBJ2-5; TRBD2 agrees at 7 bases. CDR1 is ENHRY, CDR2 SYGVKD, per germline. J lost 1 base, V lost 2 bases, and 1 base had no gene match. CDR3 length equals 14 residues. The CDR3 region is CAISETSVQETQYF. As DNA, the CDR3 is TGTGCCATCAGTGAGACTAGCGTCCAAGAGACCCAGTACTTC.

This clonotype was detected only a few times. The chain combines TRBV14 with TRBJ2-1; weak D call: TRBD1 (6 bases). This CDR3 contains 18 residues. The germline gives CDR1 SGHDN, CDR2 FVKESK. Trimming stripped 2 bases from V and 2 bases from J, with 19 bases between. The CDR3 coding sequence is TGTGCCAGCAGCCAACCAGGGGCCTGGGATGACCCCTACAATGAGCAGTTCTTC. This codes for CASSQPGAWDDPYNEQFF. Supplemented by reference TRBV14 and TRBJ2-1, the full variable domain reads EAGVTQFPSHSVIEKGQTVTLRCDPISGHDNLYWYRRVMGKEIKFLLHFVKESKQDESGMPNNRFLAERTGGTYSTLKVQPAELEDSGVYFCASSQPGAWDDPYNEQFFGPGTRLTVL.

V and J are TRBV6-2 or TRBV6-3 and TRBJ2-7; TRBD1 aligns across 8 bases. Trimming cost V 2 bases and J 6 bases; bases outside gene matches: 3. The V gene's germline CDR1 is MNHEY and CDR2 SVGEGT. The CDR3 runs to 13 residues. The CDR3 nucleotides are TGTGCCAGCAGTTACAGGGACAGGACCGAGCAGTACGTC. Encoded protein: CASSYRDRTEQYV.

A remark on this clonotype: A much larger clonotype is one base distant, so this may be a read error. The J gene is TRBJ2-5, the V gene TRBV18, with TRBD2 identical over 9 bases. The CDR3 has 14 residues. With V trimmed by 3 bases and J by 4 bases, 3 bases remained unmatched. Germline CDR1 is KGHSH and CDR2 is LQKENI. CDR3 sequence: CASSPMREGETQYF. The CDR3 DNA is TGTGCCAGCTCACCGATGCGGGAGGGAGAGACCCAGTACTTC.

At least ten counts were recorded for this clonotype. The chain is built from TRBV10-3 and TRBJ1-1; D may be TRBD1 (6 bases). The germline V and J ends were trimmed by 6 bases and 0 bases, with 14 bases remaining between them. Germline V gene data show CDR1 as ENHRY and CDR2 as SYGVKD. The CDR3 covers 15 residues. The CDR3 coding sequence is TGTGCCATCAGACCTCGACAGGAGTTGAACACTGAAGCTTTCTTT. Amino acid sequence: CAIRPRQELNTEAFF.

This chain connects TRBV4-3 to TRBJ2-1, with D possibly being TRBD1 (5 bases). The CDR3 is 17 residues long. Trimming took 0 bases from V and 6 from J, leaving 18 bases between them. Germline CDR1 reads LGHNA; CDR2 reads YSLEER. The DNA of the CDR3 is TGCGCCAGCAGCCAAGACGGTGGGCCCTGGGGCCTCAATGAGCAGTTCTTC. This sequence encodes CASSQDGGPWGLNEQFF.

This clonotype was seen only a few times. The genes are TRBV5-1 and TRBJ2-7; maybe TRBD2 (6 bases). This CDR3 has 13 amino acids. Trimming stripped 6 bases from V and 6 bases from J, with 16 bases between. CDR1 is SGHRS, CDR2 YFSETQ, per germline. The CDR3 DNA reads as TGCGCCAGCACGGGGGACTTAGGAGCCGAGCAGTACTTC. Translated, it gives CASTGDLGAEQYF.

This clonotype was observed many times. This sequence joins TRBV20-1 and TRBJ2-5; no definite D call. The V gene's germline CDR1 is DFQATT and CDR2 SNEGSKA (reference sequence). The CDR3 contains 12 residues. The V end was cut by 1 base, the J end by 7 bases, with 10 bases between. The CDR3 sequence is CSARVASGTQYF. The DNA of the CDR3 is TGCAGTGCTAGAGTGGCGTCCGGGACCCAGTACTTC.

The chain uses TRBV5-1 and TRBJ1-1; 8 bases agree with TRBD1. V gave up 7 bases and J gave up 3 bases; unmatched junction bases: 8. Germline assignment: CDR1 SGHRS and CDR2 YFSETQ. There are 14 residues in the CDR3. For the CDR3, the DNA is TGCGCCAGCTTAAAGGACAGGGAGGACACTGAAGCTTTCTTT. Translation: CASLKDREDTEAFF.

This rearrangement joins TRBV30 to TRBJ1-4; D might be TRBD1 (6 bases). The germline gives CDR1 GTSNPN, CDR2 SVGIG (reference sequence). The CDR3 consists of 15 residues. V lost 0 bases, J lost 7 bases, and 15 bases lay in between. The CDR3 loop reads CAWSVLKGVREKLFF. Here the CDR3 DNA reads TGTGCCTGGAGTGTACTGAAGGGGGTGCGTGAAAAACTGTTTTTT.

This clonotype has more than one count but fewer than ten. The CDR3 protein is CASTIKGQDSLSYNEQFF. The CDR3 bases are TGTGCCAGCACCATAAAGGGACAGGACTCTCTCTCCTACAATGAGCAGTTCTTC. V is TRBV21-1 and J is TRBJ2-1; TRBD1 is taken as the D call from the table, unchecked against the DNA. TRBV21-1 is assigned pseudogene status. CDR3 length: 18 amino acids.

This clonotype was observed many times. The chain employs TRBV7-8 and TRBJ2-3; a weak D match, TRBD1 (6 bases). CDR3 length equals 15 residues. V lost 4 bases and J lost 2, with 13 bases in between. Per germline, CDR1 SGHVS and CDR2 FQNEAQ. The chain's CDR3 is CASSSGTSNTDTQYF. The CDR3 nucleotides read TGTGCCAGCAGCTCAGGGACATCCAACACAGATACGCAGTATTTT. Together with reference TRBV7-8 and TRBJ2-3, the CDR3 gives the full variable domain: GAGVSQSPRYKVAKRGQDVALRCDPISGHVSLFWYQQALGQGPEFLTYFQNEAQLDKSGLPSDRFFAERPEGSVSTLKIQRTQQEDSAVYLCASSSGTSNTDTQYFGPGTRLTVL.

There are a few counts of this clonotype. The chain couples TRBV4-1 to TRBJ2-7, with D possibly matching TRBD1 (6 bases). CDR1 and CDR2 from the germline V gene are MGHRA and YSYEKL. This CDR3 has 15 amino acids. The V end lost 0 bases, the J end lost 3 bases, and 12 bases lay between the germline ends. The CDR3 nucleotides read TGCGCCAGCAGCCAAGATCCAGGACAGAACTACGAGCAGTACTTC. Its protein is CASSQDPGQNYEQYF.

This clonotype was seen only a few times. The rearrangement links TRBV9 to TRBJ2-3, with D perhaps assigned TRBD1 or TRBD2 (6 bases each). CDR3 size: 15 residues. The V end lost 4 bases, the J end lost 3 bases, and 15 bases lay between the germline ends. Germline CDR1 and CDR2: SGDLS and YYNGEE. DNA of the CDR3: TGTGCCAGCAGCCCATACACAGGGAGGACAGATACGCAGTATTTT. The encoded protein is CASSPYTGRTDTQYF.

This clonotype was seen repeatedly, ten times or more. This chain joins TRBV10-3 and TRBJ1-1; 10 bases are a match to TRBD1. Per germline, CDR1 ENHRY and CDR2 SYGVKD. This CDR3 has 16 amino acids. The V and J ends lost 4 bases and 4 bases, in that order; junction bases with no gene match: 9. The CDR3 DNA is TGTGCCATCAGTGGAAGGACAGGGGGATCGGGCACTGAAGCTTTCTTT. Translation gives CAISGRTGGSGTEAFF.

The V gene is TRBV5-1, the J gene TRBJ2-1; D uncertain. The CDR3 has 13 residues. Germline V CDR1 and CDR2: SGHRS, YFSETQ. Trimming shortened V by 0 bases and J by 8 bases, and 9 bases separated the two germline ends. The CDR3 spells CASSLVRWDEQFF. CDR3 nucleotides: TGCGCCAGCAGCTTGGTCCGCTGGGATGAGCAGTTCTTC.

CDR3 sequence reads: CASSQVPQGDYGYTF. The CDR3 DNA follows: TGTGCCAGCAGCCAAGTCCCACAGGGGGACTATGGCTACACCTTC. The chain employs TRBV3-2 and TRBJ1-2; TRBD1 was called by the table and not checked on the DNA. TRBV3-2 is listed as a pseudogene. The CDR3 sequence is 15 residues long.

This clonotype was picked up many times. The DNA of the CDR3 is TGTGCCAGCTCACCAGCCGGGGGCCCAACAGATACGCAGTATTTT. Encoded protein: CASSPAGGPTDTQYF. The chain joins TRBV18 to TRBJ2-3; D is possibly TRBD1 or TRBD2 (6 bases each). V lost 2 bases and J lost 3, with 12 bases in between. This CDR3 is built from 15 residues. Germline-derived CDR1 and CDR2 are KGHSH and LQKENI. Full variable domain (rest looked up from reference TRBV18 and TRBJ2-3): NAGVMQNPRHLVRRRGQEARLRCSPMKGHSHVYWYRQLPEEGLKFMVYLQKENIIDESGMPKERFSAEFPKEGPSILRIQQVVRGDSAAYFCASSPAGGPTDTQYFGPGTRLTVL.

This clonotype appeared a few times. This chain uses TRBV7-2 with TRBJ2-5; weak D call: TRBD1 (6 bases). V was pared by 5 bases and J by 5 bases, with 12 bases between. CDR3 length: 13 amino acids. CDR1 is SGHTA and CDR2 is FQGNSA in the germline V gene. CDR3 in DNA: TGTGCCAGCAGCCTCAACAGGGTGGAGACCCAGTACTTC. Its protein is CASSLNRVETQYF.

This clonotype was found a few times. The CDR3 DNA reads as TGTGCCAGCAGAGGTAGAATCCCAGAGACCCAGTACTTC. It codes for CASRGRIPETQYF. This chain connects TRBV21-1 to TRBJ2-5. TRBV21-1 counts as a pseudogene. This CDR3 is 13 amino acids long.

This clonotype was seen ten or more times. This chain joins TRBV4-2 and TRBJ2-3; TRBD1 agrees at 10 bases. This CDR3 region has 15 residues. Trimming at V came to 2 bases and at J to 4 bases, leaving 3 bases not matched to a gene. Germline V CDR1 and CDR2: LGHNA, YNFKEQ. For the CDR3, the DNA is TGTGCCAGCAGCCAACCGACAGGGGGCGCAGATACGCAGTATTTT. Its protein is CASSQPTGGADTQYF.

The chain has TRBV20-1 and TRBJ2-1, with 10 bases that match TRBD2. This CDR3 spans 18 amino acids. J lost 0 bases, V lost 6 bases, and 14 bases had no gene match. Looked up from germline, CDR1 is DFQATT and CDR2 is SNEGSKA (reference sequence). The CDR3 sequence is CSARTSGSSLSSYNEQFF. The CDR3 nucleotides read TGCAGTGCCCGGACTAGCGGCTCTTCCCTTAGCTCCTACAATGAGCAGTTCTTC.

This clonotype has more than one count but fewer than ten. The chain links TRBV18 to TRBJ2-2; the match to TRBD2 covers 7 bases. This CDR3 contains 15 residues. The V segment lost 3 bases and the J segment 4 bases; nucleotides outside the gene matches: 5. Germline V lookup: CDR1 KGHSH, CDR2 LQKENI. This chain's CDR3 is CASSPRAGSTGELFF. CDR3 DNA sequence: TGTGCCAGCTCACCTAGAGCGGGGTCCACCGGGGAGCTGTTTTTT.

This clonotype has ten or more counts. The chain joins TRBV29-1 to TRBJ2-1, with 12 bases matching TRBD1. Germline values: CDR1 SQVTM, CDR2 ANQGSEA. V lost 2 bases, J lost 9 bases, and 11 bases stayed unmatched. This CDR3 has 16 residues. DNA for the CDR3: TGCAGCGTTGAATCCGATGGGACAGGGGGCATTGGTGAGCAGTTCTTC. Translation: CSVESDGTGGIGEQFF.